What follows is one TCR beta chain and its context. The data stem from a study of cytomegalovirus exposure and HLA in healthy donors. Trimming took 5 bases from V and 0 from J, leaving 10 bases between them. The CDR3 runs 14 residues. The germline CDR1 and CDR2 sequences are MNHEY and SMNVEV (reference sequence). PCR amplification relied on 60 Vbeta primers (plus 13 Jbeta primers). Libraries were prepared by immunoSEQ multiplex PCR; TCRdb keeps only in-frame clonotypes and omits some of them. The table has 130,000 to 150,000 clones, 80% seen once. The sequenced sample consisted of PBMCs. The sequence was obtained from a man between 35 and 55 years old in good health and CMV-seropositive. This chain connects TRBV27 to TRBJ1-1, with D hard to call. CDR3 sequence: CASSQRVMNTEAFF. CDR3 DNA sequence: TGTGCCAGCAGTCAGAGGGTGATGAACACTGAAGCTTTCTTT.